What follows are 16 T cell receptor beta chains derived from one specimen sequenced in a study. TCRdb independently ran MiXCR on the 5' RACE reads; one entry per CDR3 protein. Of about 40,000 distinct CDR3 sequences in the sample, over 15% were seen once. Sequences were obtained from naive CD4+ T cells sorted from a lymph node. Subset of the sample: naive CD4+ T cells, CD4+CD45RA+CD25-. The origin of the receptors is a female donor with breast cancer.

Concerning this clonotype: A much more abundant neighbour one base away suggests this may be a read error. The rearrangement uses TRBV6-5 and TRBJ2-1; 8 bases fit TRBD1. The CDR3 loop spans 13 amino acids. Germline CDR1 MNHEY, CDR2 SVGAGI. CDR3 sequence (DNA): TGTACCAGCAGTTACCCGGGACAGGAACGGCAGTTCTTC. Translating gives CTSSYPGQERQFF.

CDR3 loop: CASRTKRRPEDTGELFF. CDR3 DNA sequence: TGTGCCAGCAGAACAAAACGACGGCCGGAAGACACCGGGGAGCTGTTTTTT. The genes are TRBV3-1 and TRBJ2-2; no firm D call. CDR3 size: 17 residues. The ends were cut back, 6 bases at V and 3 bases at J, with 20 bases in the middle. CDR1 and CDR2 (germline): LGHDT, YNNKEL (reference sequence).

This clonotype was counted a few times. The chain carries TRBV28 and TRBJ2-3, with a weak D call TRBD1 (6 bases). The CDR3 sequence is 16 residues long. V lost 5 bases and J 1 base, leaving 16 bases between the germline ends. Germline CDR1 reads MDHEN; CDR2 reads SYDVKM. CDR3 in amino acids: CASSRPGHSGTDTQYF. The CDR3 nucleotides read TGTGCCAGCAGTCGGCCGGGACACTCCGGCACAGATACGCAGTATTTT.

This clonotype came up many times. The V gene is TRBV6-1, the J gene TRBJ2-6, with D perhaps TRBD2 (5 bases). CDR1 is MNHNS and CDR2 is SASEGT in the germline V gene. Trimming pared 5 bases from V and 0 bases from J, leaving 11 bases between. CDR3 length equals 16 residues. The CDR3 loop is CASSRRVYSGANVLTF. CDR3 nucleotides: TGTGCCAGCAGTCGGCGGGTATACTCTGGGGCCAACGTCCTGACTTTC.

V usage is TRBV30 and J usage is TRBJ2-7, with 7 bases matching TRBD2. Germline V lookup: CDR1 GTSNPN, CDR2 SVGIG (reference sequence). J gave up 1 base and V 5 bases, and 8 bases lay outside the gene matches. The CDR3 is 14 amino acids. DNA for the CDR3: TGTGCCTGGGCCCTGGGAGGGTCTTCCTACGAGCAGTACTTC. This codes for CAWALGGSSYEQYF.

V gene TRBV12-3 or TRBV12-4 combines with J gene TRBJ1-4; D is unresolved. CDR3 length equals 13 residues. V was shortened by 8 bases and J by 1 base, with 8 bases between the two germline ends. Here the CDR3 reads CASGRLTNEKLFF. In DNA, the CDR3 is TGTGCCAGCGGGCGATTAACTAATGAAAAACTGTTTTTT.

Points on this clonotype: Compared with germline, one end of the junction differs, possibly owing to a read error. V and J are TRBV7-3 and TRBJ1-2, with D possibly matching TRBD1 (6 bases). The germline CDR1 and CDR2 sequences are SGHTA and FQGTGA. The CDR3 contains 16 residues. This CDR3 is CAGSLGGTQGHYGYTF. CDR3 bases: TGTGCCGGCAGCTTAGGGGGGACGCAGGGTCACTATGGCTACACCTTC.

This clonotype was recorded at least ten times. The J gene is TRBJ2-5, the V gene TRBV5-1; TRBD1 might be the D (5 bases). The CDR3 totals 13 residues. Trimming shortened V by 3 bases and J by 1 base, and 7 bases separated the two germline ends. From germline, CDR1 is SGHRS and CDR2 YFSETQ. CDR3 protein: CASSWTSQETQYF. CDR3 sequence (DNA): TGCGCCAGCAGCTGGACATCCCAAGAGACCCAGTACTTC.

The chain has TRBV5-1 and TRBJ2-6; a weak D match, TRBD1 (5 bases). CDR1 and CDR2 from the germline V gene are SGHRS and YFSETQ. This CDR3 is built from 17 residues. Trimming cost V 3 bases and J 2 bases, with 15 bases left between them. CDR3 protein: CASSSRFDSPGANVLTF. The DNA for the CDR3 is TGCGCCAGCAGCTCTCGTTTCGACAGCCCTGGGGCCAACGTCCTGACTTTC.

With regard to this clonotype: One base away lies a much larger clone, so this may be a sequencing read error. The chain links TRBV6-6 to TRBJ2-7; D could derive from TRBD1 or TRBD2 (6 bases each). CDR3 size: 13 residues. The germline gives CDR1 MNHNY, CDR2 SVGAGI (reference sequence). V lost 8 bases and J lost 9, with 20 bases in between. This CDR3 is CASRRDSTRGQYF. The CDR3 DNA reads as TGTGCCAGCCGTCGGGACTCAACCAGGGGGCAGTACTTC.

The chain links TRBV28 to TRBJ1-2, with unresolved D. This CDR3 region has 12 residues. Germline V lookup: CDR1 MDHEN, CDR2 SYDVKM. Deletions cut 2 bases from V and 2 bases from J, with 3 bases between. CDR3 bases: TGTGCCAGCAGTTTAAACAACTATGGCTACACCTTC. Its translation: CASSLNNYGYTF.

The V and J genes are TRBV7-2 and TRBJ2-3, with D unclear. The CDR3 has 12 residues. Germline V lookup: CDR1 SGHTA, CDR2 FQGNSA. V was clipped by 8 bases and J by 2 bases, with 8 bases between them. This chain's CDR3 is CASGRFTDTQYF. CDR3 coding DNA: TGTGCCAGCGGGCGGTTCACAGATACGCAGTATTTT.

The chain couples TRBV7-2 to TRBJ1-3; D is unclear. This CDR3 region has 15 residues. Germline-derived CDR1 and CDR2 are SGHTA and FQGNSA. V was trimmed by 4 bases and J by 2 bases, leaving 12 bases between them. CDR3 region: CASSYIPAAGNTIYF. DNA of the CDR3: TGTGCCAGCAGCTACATACCCGCTGCTGGAAACACCATATATTTT.

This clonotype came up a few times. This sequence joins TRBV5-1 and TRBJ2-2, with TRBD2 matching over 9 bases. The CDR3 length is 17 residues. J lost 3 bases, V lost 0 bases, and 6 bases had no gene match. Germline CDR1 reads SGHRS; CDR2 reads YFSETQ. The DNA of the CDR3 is TGCGCCAGCAGCTTGGCTGCGGGAGGGAGCGACACCGGGGAGCTGTTTTTT. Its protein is CASSLAAGGSDTGELFF.

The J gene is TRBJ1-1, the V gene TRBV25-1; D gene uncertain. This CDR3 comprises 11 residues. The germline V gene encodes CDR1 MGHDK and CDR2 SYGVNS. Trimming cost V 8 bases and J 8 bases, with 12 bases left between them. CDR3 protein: CASRRTGEAFF. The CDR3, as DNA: TGTGCCAGCCGCCGCACCGGGGAAGCTTTCTTT.

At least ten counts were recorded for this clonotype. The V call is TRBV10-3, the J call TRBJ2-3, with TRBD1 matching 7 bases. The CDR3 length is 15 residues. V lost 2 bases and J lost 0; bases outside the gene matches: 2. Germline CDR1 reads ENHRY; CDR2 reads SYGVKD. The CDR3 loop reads CAISEGRGSTDTQYF. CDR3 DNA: TGTGCCATCAGTGAGGGCAGGGGGAGCACAGATACGCAGTATTTT.